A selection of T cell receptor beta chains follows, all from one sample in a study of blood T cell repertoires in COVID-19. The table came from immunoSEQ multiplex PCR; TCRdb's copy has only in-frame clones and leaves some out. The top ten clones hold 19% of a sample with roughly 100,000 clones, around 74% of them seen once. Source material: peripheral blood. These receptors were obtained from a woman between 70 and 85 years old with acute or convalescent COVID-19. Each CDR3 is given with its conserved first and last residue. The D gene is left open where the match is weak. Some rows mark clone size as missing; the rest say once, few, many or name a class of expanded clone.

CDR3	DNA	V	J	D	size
CASSVSGDTQYF	TGTGCCAGCAGCGTTTCGGGGGATACGCAGTATTTT	TRBV9	TRBJ2-3	-	few
CASSLQFLGQLNYGYTF	TGTGCCAGCAGTCTTCAATTTCTAGGACAGTTGAACTATGGCTACACCTTC	TRBV28	TRBJ1-2	-	-
CASKGSFGQGGMNTEAFF	TGCGCCAGCAAGGGGAGCTTTGGACAGGGTGGCATGAACACTGAAGCTTTCTTT	TRBV10-2	TRBJ1-1	TRBD1	-
CASSFRGMGSPLHF	TGTGCCAGCAGCTTCAGAGGGATGGGTTCACCCCTCCACTTT	TRBV5-8	TRBJ1-6	-	-
CASGLVWRVASSYEQYF	TGTGCTAGTGGTTTGGTTTGGAGGGTGGCCAGCTCCTACGAGCAGTACTTC	TRBV12-5	TRBJ2-7	-	-
CASSQRTGGAGEQYF	TGTGCCAGCAGCCAACGGACAGGGGGCGCGGGGGAGCAGTACTTC	TRBV3-1/TRBV3-2	TRBJ2-7	TRBD1	-
CASSQRTGKTEAFF	TGCGCCAGCAGCCAACGGACAGGGAAAACTGAAGCTTTCTTT	TRBV5-1	TRBJ1-1	TRBD1	-
CATSDPTDYKETQYF	TGTGCCACCAGTGACCCAACGGACTACAAAGAGACCCAGTACTTC	TRBV24-1	TRBJ2-5	-	-
CASSPRQGPIGYTF	TGCGCCAGCAGCCCTCGACAGGGGCCGATTGGCTACACCTTC	TRBV5-1	TRBJ1-2	TRBD1	-
CSDAGQGKTQYF	TGCAGCGACGCAGGACAGGGAAAGACCCAGTACTTC	TRBV29-1	TRBJ2-5	TRBD1	-
CATSRGGLAGGQETQYF	TGTGCCACCAGCAGAGGAGGGCTAGCGGGAGGCCAAGAGACCCAGTACTTC	TRBV15	TRBJ2-5	TRBD2	few
CASSAGTGKSYGYTF	TGTGCCAGCAGCGCCGGGACAGGGAAGAGCTATGGCTACACCTTC	TRBV5-8	TRBJ1-2	TRBD1	-
CASSQGAGGLLEQYF	TGTGCCAGCAGCCAAGGAGCGGGGGGGCTTCTCGAGCAGTACTTC	TRBV3-1/TRBV3-2	TRBJ2-7	TRBD2	-
CAWTPGQGGAYGYTF	TGTGCCTGGACCCCTGGACAGGGGGGCGCCTATGGCTACACCTTC	TRBV30	TRBJ1-2	TRBD1	-
CASSARRAGYTDTQYF	TGTGCCAGCAGCGCCCGTAGGGCGGGGTACACAGATACGCAGTATTTT	TRBV9	TRBJ2-3	-	few
CASSTTGGIDGNSPLHF	TGTGCCAGCAGCACAACAGGGGGCATTGACGGGAATTCACCCCTCCACTTT	TRBV7-9	TRBJ1-6	TRBD1	few
CASSETGGFGQPQHF	TGCGCCAGCAGTGAGACAGGGGGCTTTGGACAGCCCCAGCATTTT	TRBV10-2	TRBJ1-5	TRBD1	-
CASSFSGGGSYEQYF	TGCGCCAGCAGCTTTAGCGGGGGGGGTTCCTACGAGCAGTACTTC	TRBV5-1	TRBJ2-7	TRBD2	-
CASSVDSLETQYF	TGTGCCAGCAGCGTAGATTCCCTAGAGACCCAGTACTTC	TRBV9	TRBJ2-5	-	-
CAWIPGGSTDTQYF	TGTGCCTGGATTCCGGGGGGCAGCACAGATACGCAGTATTTT	TRBV30	TRBJ2-3	-	-
CASSQGTSGNYNEQFF	TGTGCCAGCAGCCAAGGGACTAGCGGGAATTACAATGAGCAGTTCTTC	TRBV3-1/TRBV3-2	TRBJ2-1	TRBD2	-
CASSFQGSTEAFF	TGTGCCAGCAGCTTTCAGGGAAGCACTGAAGCTTTCTTT	TRBV5-4	TRBJ1-1	-	-
CASSRPSGQGNEQFF	TGTGCCAGCTCACGACCCAGTGGACAGGGCAATGAGCAGTTCTTC	TRBV18	TRBJ2-1	TRBD1	-